Included here is one T cell receptor beta chain sequence, with context. This clonotype has only a few counts. The clone's antigen remains unknown. One base away there is no much larger clone; base qualities are not given. TCR cDNA was synthesized by 5'RACE template switching, through which a universal primer site and unique molecular identifiers were introduced. Priming of cDNA synthesis was performed from both the TCR alpha and TCR beta constant segments. Two PCR steps were used to amplify libraries, with sample barcodes and sequencing adapters being added in the second step. Sequencing of libraries was done on Illumina HiSeq 2500 (2x100 bp) or NovaSeq (2x150 bp). In the paper's pipeline: MIGEC handled demultiplexing of reads and collapsing into UMI consensus sequences, while MiXCR performed V(D)J alignment. Vaccine-responding clonotypes were identified with edgeR using replicate PBMC samples, with FDR below 0.01 and a log2 fold change above 5 up to day 15 being required. Each bulk clonotype was labeled CD4 or CD8 based on which sequenced repertoire, CD4 or CD8, contained the clonotype at higher abundance. The public reads were reprocessed in TCRdb via fastp at Q25 and MiXCR, keeping in-frame beta chains. Each CDR3 protein gets just one entry, which takes the most common genes and DNA from the rows behind it. What appears here as the V and J calls and clone size reflects TCRdb's work, not the paper's. The sample yields hundreds of thousands of distinct CDR3 sequences; approximately 13% were counted once. The ten biggest clones cover 11% to 15% of the sample.

The data derive from a study of T cells after yellow fever vaccination (dated by TCRdb to the late 2010s). Notes on the research overall: The SMART-Seq v4 Ultra Low Input RNA kit was used to prepare libraries from fractions with low cell numbers. Bulk TCR alpha and beta repertoires were sequenced longitudinally to track T-cell clones before and after primary and booster YFV17D yellow fever vaccination. Blood was collected at multiple timepoints before and after primary and secondary immunization, and bulk PBMC replicates and cell subsets were isolated. Two healthy male donors made up the cohort, one aged 18 to 30 years and the other aged 30 to 40 years.

The treatment or condition label on this specimen signifies: live attenuated yellow fever vaccine strain. At every blood-draw timepoint, two biological replicates of bulk PBMCs were collected. PBMCs were isolated from peripheral blood using a standard Ficoll-Paque protocol. TriZol was used to extract RNA from bulk PBMCs, CD4 and CD8 fractions, and dextramer-positive and dextramer-negative fractions. Summary of the overall study and its limitations: The secondary T-cell response was weaker than the primary response but faster, peaking on day 5 instead of day 15. A small fraction of clonotypes showed up in both the CD4 and CD8 compartments, probably as a result of convergent recombination. Because the study included only two donors, the extent to which the findings can be generalized is limited. Most clones expanded after primary vaccination (96% of CD4 and 88% of CD8) were re-detected after the booster, suggesting that broad memory maintenance occurred. Because abundant contaminating clonotypes from the bulk population could be contained in FACS-sorted repertoires, computational filtering was required.

Unmatched junction bases come to 5, with V trimmed by 5 bases and J by 2 bases. According to the germline V gene, CDR1 reads MDHEN and CDR2 reads SYDVKM. The CDR3 numbers 16 residues from cysteine through phenylalanine. Here the CDR3 DNA is all that survives: 48 bases in frame from base 1. The sequence links TRBV28 to TRBJ2-1; the junction holds 11 bases that match TRBD2. The sequence came from a man younger than 40 who received the YFV17D yellow fever vaccine. The sample was PBMCs, taken on the day of the yellow fever booster vaccination. In nucleotides, the sequence is TGTGCCAGCAGTACCTTAGCGGGAGGGGCCTACAATGAGCAGTTCTTC. Translated, this is CASSTLAGGAYNEQFF.